This TCR beta chain was recovered during a study of Ad26.COV2.S vaccination and SARS-CoV-2 variants. For the study at large: Doses of Ad26.COV2.S were injected into muscle once or twice, 56 days apart.

Treatment described: 15 to 20 received Ad26.COV2.S at low or high dose, single or two shots; about 5 received placebo; per-sample allocation not given. All samples were drawn on day 63, counting from the first vaccine or placebo injection. Sequenced by immunoSEQ multiplex PCR; TCRdb stores in-frame clones only, minus some. This sample has hundreds of thousands of clones, with 89% found just once. The TCR comes from a person aged 18-65 years who received the Ad26.COV2.S COVID-19 vaccine or a placebo. This material consisted of peripheral blood, taken in a trial of Ad26.COV2.S vaccine versus placebo.

The CDR3 DNA reads as TGTGCCAGTAGTTCTTATCCCGGCTCTAATGAAAAACTGTTTTTT. The encoded protein is CASSSYPGSNEKLFF. The V and J genes are TRBV19 and TRBJ1-4, with D hard to call. Germline CDR1 is LNHDA and CDR2 is SQIVND (reference sequence). The CDR3 has 15 residues. Trimming left V 5 bases short and J 3 bases short, with 13 bases between.